Included here is one T cell receptor beta chain sequence, with context. Its binding antigen is unknown. The input lacks base qualities; no much larger clone sits a single base away. The sample originates from a study of Graves' ophthalmopathy and Graves' hyperthyroidism (dated by TCRdb to the late 2010s). Study-level background: Peripheral blood was collected before any treatment was given, at the time of initial diagnosis. The study used signatures of the TCR beta repertoire to tell Graves' ophthalmopathy apart from Graves' hyperthyroidism and to predict which patients would progress to ophthalmopathy. In total, approximately 130 blood samples were TCR-sequenced: fewer than 50 ophthalmopathy, approximately 75 hyperthyroidism and approximately 17 hyperthyroidism-to-ophthalmopathy patients. To explore V-J signatures distinguishing ophthalmopathy from hyperthyroidism, a discovery set of about 99 patients (around 44 ophthalmopathy, some 57 stable hyperthyroidism) was enrolled. For independent validation, a separate cohort was made up of 18 hyperthyroidism patients plus 17 patients who later progressed from hyperthyroidism to ophthalmopathy. In over 5 hyperthyroidism patients, the T-cell repertoire of thyroid tissue was compared with the T-cell repertoire of blood. Following sample collection, hyperthyroidism patients were given methimazole at a starting dose of 30 mg daily, and ophthalmopathy patients were given high-dose intravenous methylprednisolone. Study-wide findings and limitations: No statistical method was used to set the sample size in advance, and the investigators knew which group each participant was assigned to. Ophthalmopathy was separated from stable hyperthyroidism by the 13-signature model with just under 90% sensitivity and around 81% specificity in cross-validation and with 80%/75% in the test set. In validation, the model predicted ophthalmopathy progression with 70.59% sensitivity and roughly 78% specificity; 12 predicted patients were CT-confirmed with GO in a median of 6.5 months. Most of the expanded thyroid clonotypes with a frequency above 0.001 were also detected in blood, and it was suggested that the thyroid immune response may be reflected by blood repertoires.

Ophthalmopathy patients had moderately to severely active disease, Clinical Activity Score of at least 3, NOSPECS grade of at least 4, and disease duration under 3 months. Patients were excluded if they had other autoimmune diseases, uncontrolled infections, pregnancy or lactation. Clinical symptoms, serum thyroxine, TRAb, thyroid ultrasound and orbital computed tomography formed the basis of the diagnosis. Using Ficoll-Paque density gradient centrifugation, PBMCs were isolated from 10 ml of fresh peripheral blood. Total RNA was extracted using Trizol reagent, and RNA quality was checked on an Agilent 2100 Bioanalyzer. For repertoire sequencing, TCR beta CDR3 regions were amplified from RNA transcripts. A first-round RT-PCR used HTBI primers with the Qiagen OneStep RT-PCR kit, followed by a second-round multiplex PCR, size selection and purification. Libraries were sequenced on an Illumina HiSeq2000 using paired-end 100 bp reads. From the authors' description of their analysis: SOAPnuke was used to process the reads, throwing out any read that had adapters, had uncalled bases, had a mean Phred below 15, or lacked an exact constant-primer or identifier match. COPE v1.2.5 was used to merge the high-quality paired reads. Each unique nucleotide sequence was treated as a clonotype, and MiTCR v1.1 was used to align the clonotypes to the IMGT TRB V, D and J references. The analysis was limited to V-J combinations with a frequency above 0.0001, which together covered roughly 99% of repertoires. A TCR clonal expansion and chaos score per V-J combination was defined as the ratio of F50 clonal expansion to chaos observed in the TCRdist matrix. Welch's t-statistics and random forest were used to reduce features to about a dozen V-J combinations, which were fed into a naive Bayes classifier. The Morisita-Horn index was used to measure how similar the thyroid and blood repertoires were. Through fastp at Q25 and MiXCR, TCRdb rebuilt clones from the public reads, retaining in-frame beta chains. Every distinct CDR3 protein forms one entry, paired with its most common genes and DNA. These V and J calls originate from TCRdb's pipeline instead of the authors' own analysis. This sample lists 500,000 to 800,000 distinct CDR3 sequences; about 38% were detected once. 3.3% of the sample is in the top ten clones.

The sample comprised peripheral blood. The clonotype originates from an adult man with Graves' ophthalmopathy.

In nucleotides, the sequence is TGTGCCAGCAGCTTATCTTGGGACGGACAGGGCTCCTACGAGCAGTACTTC. Its translation reads: CASSLSWDGQGSYEQYF. This chain is built from TRBV11-3 and TRBJ2-7; 8 of the junction bases match TRBD1. CDR1 and CDR2 were assigned from the germline V gene as SGHNT and YENEEA. The germline V end is reduced by 2 bases and the J end by 0 bases; junction bases left unmatched: 9. The CDR3 measures 17 amino acids from cysteine to phenylalanine. Kept here is only the CDR3 DNA, which spans 51 bases and is read in frame from base 1.